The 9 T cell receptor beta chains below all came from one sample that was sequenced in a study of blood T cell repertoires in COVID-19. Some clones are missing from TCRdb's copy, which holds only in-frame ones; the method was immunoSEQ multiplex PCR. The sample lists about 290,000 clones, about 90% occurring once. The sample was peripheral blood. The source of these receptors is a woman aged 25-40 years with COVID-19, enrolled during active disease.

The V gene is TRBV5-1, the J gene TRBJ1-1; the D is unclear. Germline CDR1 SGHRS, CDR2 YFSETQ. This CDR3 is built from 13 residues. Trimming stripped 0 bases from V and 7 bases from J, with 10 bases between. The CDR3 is CASSLARSFEAFF. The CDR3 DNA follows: TGCGCCAGCAGCTTGGCCAGGTCATTTGAAGCTTTCTTT.

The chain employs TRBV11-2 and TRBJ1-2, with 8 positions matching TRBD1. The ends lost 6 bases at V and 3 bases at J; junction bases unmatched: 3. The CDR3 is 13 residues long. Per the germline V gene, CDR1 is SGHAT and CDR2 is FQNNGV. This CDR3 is CASRLTGDYGYTF. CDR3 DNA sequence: TGTGCCAGCAGGTTGACAGGGGACTATGGCTACACCTTC.

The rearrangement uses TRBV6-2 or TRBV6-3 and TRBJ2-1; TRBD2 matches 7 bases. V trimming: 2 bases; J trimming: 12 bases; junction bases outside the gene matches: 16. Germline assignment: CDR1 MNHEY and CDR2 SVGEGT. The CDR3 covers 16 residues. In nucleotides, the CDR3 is TGTGCCAGCAGTTACCCCGGGACTAAGACGGGTGATGGGCAGTTCTTC. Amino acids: CASSYPGTKTGDGQFF.

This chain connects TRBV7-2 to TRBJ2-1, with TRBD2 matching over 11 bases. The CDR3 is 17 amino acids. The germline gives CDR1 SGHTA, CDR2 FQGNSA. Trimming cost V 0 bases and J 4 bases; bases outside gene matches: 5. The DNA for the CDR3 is TGTGCCAGCAGCTTAGCCGTGACTAGCGGGGCATACAATGAGCAGTTCTTC. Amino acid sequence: CASSLAVTSGAYNEQFF.

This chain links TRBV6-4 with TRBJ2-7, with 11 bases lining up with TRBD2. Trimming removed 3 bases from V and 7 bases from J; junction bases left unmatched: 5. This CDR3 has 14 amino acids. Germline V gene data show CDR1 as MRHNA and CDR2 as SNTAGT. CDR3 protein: CASSEGLAGGEQYF. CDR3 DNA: TGTGCCAGCAGTGAAGGGCTAGCGGGGGGTGAGCAGTACTTC.

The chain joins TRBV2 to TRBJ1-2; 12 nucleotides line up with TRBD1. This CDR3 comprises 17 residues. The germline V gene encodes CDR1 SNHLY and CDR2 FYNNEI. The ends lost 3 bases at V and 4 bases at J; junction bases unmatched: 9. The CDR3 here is CASSDGTGGAISYGYTF. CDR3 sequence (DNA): TGTGCCAGCAGTGACGGGACAGGGGGCGCAATTAGCTATGGCTACACCTTC.

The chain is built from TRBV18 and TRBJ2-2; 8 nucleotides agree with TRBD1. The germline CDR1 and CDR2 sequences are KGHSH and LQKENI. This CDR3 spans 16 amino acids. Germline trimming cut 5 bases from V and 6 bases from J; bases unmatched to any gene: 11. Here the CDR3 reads CASSTGQGTFPGELFF. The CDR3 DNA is TGTGCCAGCTCAACCGGACAGGGAACTTTTCCCGGGGAGCTGTTTTTT.

The CDR3 is CASSLGRTALDEQYF. CDR3 coding DNA: TGTGCCAGCAGCTTAGGGAGGACAGCTTTGGACGAGCAGTACTTC. The chain couples TRBV7-9 to TRBJ2-7; D possibly corresponds to TRBD1 (6 bases). The V and J ends lost 1 base and 5 bases respectively, with 15 bases between them. The CDR3 loop spans 15 amino acids. The germline V gene encodes CDR1 SEHNR and CDR2 FQNEAQ (reference sequence). The whole variable domain, filled in from reference TRBV7-9 and TRBJ2-7, reads DTGVSQNPRHKITKRGQNVTFRCDPISEHNRLYWYRQTLGQGPEFLTYFQNEAQLEKSRLLSDRFSAERPKGSFSTLEIQRTEQGDSAMYLCASSLGRTALDEQYFGPGTRLTVT.

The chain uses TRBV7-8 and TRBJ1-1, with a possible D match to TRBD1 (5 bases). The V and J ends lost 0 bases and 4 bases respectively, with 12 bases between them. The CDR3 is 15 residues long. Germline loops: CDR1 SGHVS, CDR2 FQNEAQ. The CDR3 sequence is CASSLAAGSTTEAFF. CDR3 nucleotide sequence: TGTGCCAGCAGCTTAGCGGCAGGGTCGACCACTGAAGCTTTCTTT.